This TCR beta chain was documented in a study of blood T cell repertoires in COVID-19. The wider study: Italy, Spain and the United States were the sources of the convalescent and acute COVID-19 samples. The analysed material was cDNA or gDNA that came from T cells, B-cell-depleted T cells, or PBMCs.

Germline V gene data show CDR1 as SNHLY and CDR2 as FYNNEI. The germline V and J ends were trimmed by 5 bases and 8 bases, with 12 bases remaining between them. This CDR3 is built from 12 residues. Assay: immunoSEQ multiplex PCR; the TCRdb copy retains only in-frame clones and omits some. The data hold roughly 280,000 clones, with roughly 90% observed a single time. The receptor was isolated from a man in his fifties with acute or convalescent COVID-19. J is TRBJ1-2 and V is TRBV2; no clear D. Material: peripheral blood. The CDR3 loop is CASSLGVEGYTF. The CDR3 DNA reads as TGTGCCAGCAGTCTCGGGGTGGAAGGCTACACCTTC.